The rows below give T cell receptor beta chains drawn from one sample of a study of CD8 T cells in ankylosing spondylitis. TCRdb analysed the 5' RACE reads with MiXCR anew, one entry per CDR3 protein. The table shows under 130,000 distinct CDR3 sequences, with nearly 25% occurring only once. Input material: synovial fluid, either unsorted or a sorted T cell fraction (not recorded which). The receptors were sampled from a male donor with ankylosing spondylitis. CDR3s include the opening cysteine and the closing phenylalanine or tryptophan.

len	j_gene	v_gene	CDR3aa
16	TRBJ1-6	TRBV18	CASSPQTGGSNSPLHF
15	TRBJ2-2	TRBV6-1	CASSRTGSRTGELFF
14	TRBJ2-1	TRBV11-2	CASSLLLPNNEQFF
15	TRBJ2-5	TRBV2	CASSAGPREQETQYF
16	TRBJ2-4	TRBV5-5	CASSQPGQTQGNIQYF
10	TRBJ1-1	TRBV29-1	CSARNTEAFF
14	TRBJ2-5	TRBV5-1	CASSLGGQGETQYF
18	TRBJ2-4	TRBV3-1	CASSQLGQGDETKNIQYF
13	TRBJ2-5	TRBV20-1	CSAQGMGHETQYF
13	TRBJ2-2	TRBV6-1	CASRSGQFGELFF